Below, one T cell receptor (beta chain) is given with its context. The antigen it binds to is not known. No per-base quality is available; no much larger clone lies one base away. In the same sample, other DNA sequences code for this CDR3. This entry comes from a study of cytomegalovirus exposure and HLA in healthy donors (dated by TCRdb to between 2016 and 2019). The study in broad terms: In an earlier analysis of under 600 of the donors, approximately 260 Gb of sequence data and some 120 million unique TCR beta sequences from about 190 million T cells were reported. Roughly 300 gigabases of sequencing data and around 90 million unique TCR sequences made up an early release that covered roughly 670 HLA-typed donors. Among the roughly 390 genotyped donors, 75% to 90% belonged to the genetic ancestry cluster associated with self-reported Caucasian donors. The study aimed to test whether cataloging public T cell receptors could reveal signatures of past pathogen exposure. Using immunosequencing, the study profiled T cell repertoires from 666 subjects and related those repertoires to cytomegalovirus serostatus. A separate validation cohort of about 110 different subjects was used in addition to the roughly 700-subject first cohort. To predict cytomegalovirus infection status, the study brought together high-throughput TCR immunosequencing, statistical association of individual TCRs with disease status, and machine learning. A later analysis re-analyzed previously published TCR beta repertoires from hundreds of donors and added high-resolution HLA genotyping to study TCR occurrence patterns. Rather than using new phenotypic data, the later analysis identified candidate immune exposures from TCR beta sequences and from how often those sequences occurred across donors. An earlier analysis of 450 to 750 of the donors used high-throughput TCR beta sequencing to judge whether each TCR beta V gene segment behaved as functional or pseudogenic. Donor age, sex, ethnicity and CMV serostatus were compiled alongside the repertoire data. A later genetic analysis used genome-wide SNP genotypes for 398 of the 666 donors, treating that subset as a discovery cohort. Every discovery cohort repertoire had been produced on one sequencing platform. Both class I and class II loci were covered by HLA typing, at four-digit resolution. Typing coverage differed by locus: A, B, C, DRB1 and DQB1 were typed in roughly 620-640 donors, DQA1 in 522, DPA1 in 600 to 610, and DPB1 in 472. Four or five DR-DQ haplotypes were handled as single units for association and clustering because linkage in the cohort was strong. On average, around 230,000 unique TCR beta nucleotide sequences were sequenced per donor among 398 genotyped donors of the cohort, with roughly 20% of those sequences being non-productive. Findings and caveats that apply to the study as a whole: Linkage disequilibrium might explain the correlated functional status among segregating V segments, but an unknown experimental factor could not be ruled out. According to the authors, the approach could potentially be generalized to other disease states and immunological phenotypes. When HLA alleles, especially DR and DQ, strongly co-occurred, attributing TCR associations to individual alleles was difficult. A cluster of highly shared sequence variants was judged likely to be a technical artifact of the sequencing pipeline. A further reported finding was that TCR beta sequences accurately predicted the HLA-A and HLA-B alleles for most subjects in the first cohort. Sequencing depth was assumed to be roughly uniform across donors in the presence/absence analyses, though that assumption may not hold. In a later analysis, TCR association rates were found to vary across HLA loci, with the most associated TCRs seen for DRB1 alleles and the fewest for HLA-C alleles. A few of the identified cytomegalovirus-associated TCR beta chains were confirmed in vitro to be specific for cytomegalovirus antigens. In the study, roughly 160 TCR beta chains were listed as associated with cytomegalovirus. A later analysis associated 15,000 to 20,000 TCR beta sequences with specific HLA alleles at a false discovery rate of 0.05. While some public TCRs were present in many individuals, most TCR sequences turned up only very rarely across donors. The classifier was reported to diagnose cytomegalovirus status with high specificity and sensitivity in both the original cohort and the validation cohort. Broadly in line with IMGT annotations, most TCR beta V segments showed up in productive rearrangements about 90% or about 30% of the time in an earlier analysis of 587 of the donors. Some IMGT-functional V segments, including TRBV6-2 and TRBV6-3, could not be distinguished by the 87-base-pair reads and were therefore excluded. HLA typing was unavailable for some donors at each locus, so association tests used only the typed subset. A later analysis found that HLA-associated TCR beta chains were more clonally expanded and had lower generation probabilities than equally common non-associated chains. Most CMV-associated TCR beta chains appeared to be HLA-restricted in a later analysis, and the HLA associations seemed to be driven largely by CMV exposure. An association between a missense DCLRE1C variant and V-gene and J-gene trimming of TCR beta chains was found in a later genetic analysis and replicated in an independent cohort. Because counts were too low, fewer than 20 rarely observed V segments, including chromosome 9 orphons, were excluded from the earlier analysis of fewer than 650 of the donors. According to a later genetic analysis, donors in an Asian-associated ancestry cluster had fewer N-insertions in productive TCRs than the approximately 610-donor mean. The cohort was sequenced for TCR beta chains only, and without alpha or paired-chain data the features that could be detected were limited. The only immune exposure information available for the cohort was CMV serostatus. A later analysis reported that several top co-occurrence clusters appeared linked to parvovirus B19, influenza, CMV and Epstein-Barr virus.

In total, approximately 610 healthy bone marrow donors made up the cohort. Cohort members were all nominally healthy when sampled, although unrecorded immune exposures were likely present. The donor tested CMV seronegative, placing the donor among the 350 or so seronegative members of the cohort. Every donor gave a peripheral blood sample, and the peripheral blood mononuclear cells from that sample were used for TCR beta sequencing. Genomic DNA extraction from the blood cell samples was performed with the Qiagen DNeasy Blood Extraction Kit. V is clipped by 3 bases and J by 1 base, and the sequence between their germline boundaries is 9 bases long. The CDR3 sequence holds 14 residues, the cysteine and phenylalanine included. The retained sequence is limited to the CDR3, 42 bases, with the frame set at the first base. CDR1 and CDR2, looked up from the germline V gene (reference sequence), are LNHDA and SQIVND.

Library method: the immunoSEQ multiplex PCR assay. For the multiplex PCR, a mixture combining 60 forward primers for TCR Vbeta segments and 13 reverse primers for TCR Jbeta segments was used. A multiplex PCR assay on genomic DNA amplified the CDR3 region of rearranged TCR beta genes. The amplified TCR beta libraries were sequenced on the Illumina HiSeq System as 87-base-pair reads. The authors' pipeline ran thus. A later analysis counted tens of millions of unique TCR beta chains across the roughly 700 repertoires, and roughly 11 million of these chains were shared by at least two donors. To remove PCR and sequencing errors, raw reads were error-corrected and collapsed into unique sequences using a nearest-neighbor algorithm that merged closely related sequences. Alignment of CDR3 sequences to IMGT reference sequences was used to assign V, D and J gene segments. For a sequence to be retained, a match of at least six nucleotides was required to both a V gene segment and a J gene segment. A rearrangement counted as productive if the CDR3 had no stop codons and remained in frame with V and J, and every other rearrangement counted as non-productive. CDR3 was defined by IMGT convention, running from the second conserved V-encoded cysteine to the conserved J-encoded phenylalanine. Sequences without an unambiguous match to a single V gene segment were excluded from the earlier analysis of about 640 of the donors. An earlier analysis of 587 of the donors classified V segments as functional when productive rearrangements were above 56.7% and as segregating when the standard deviation between donors was above 5%. To diagnose cytomegalovirus status from the catalog of TCR beta chain sequences, a statistical classification framework was built. In a later analysis, V and J genes were assigned by comparing TCR nucleotide sequences against IMGT/GENE-DB human TR gene sequences. Using the TCRdist pipeline, a later analysis assigned CDR3 sequences along with most-parsimonious VDJ recombination scenarios. In a later analysis, each TCR beta chain was defined by its CDR3 amino acid sequence together with its V-gene family, and reads lacking a unique V-gene family were excluded. As a way to deal with suspected cross-contamination and a sequencing artifact, a later analysis dropped 450 to 600 nucleotide sequences that were highly shared and had low generation probability. A later analysis calculated a clonal expansion index for each public chain from normalized within-repertoire ranks of inferred template counts. In a later analysis, generation probabilities were computed using a VDJ recombination model fitted to out-of-frame rearrangements, and the results were checked against IGoR. A later analysis scored TCR-TCR, TCR-HLA and TCR-CMV co-occurrence with hypergeometric tests, applying a repertoire-size bias correction to TCR pairs. To estimate false discovery rates, a later analysis permuted the HLA or CMV assignments 20 times. A later analysis grouped co-occurring TCRs with DBSCAN, adding TCRdist sequence similarity when clustering within HLA-allele-positive subsets. Repertoires with fewer than 30,000 or more than 120,000 public chains were left out of co-occurrence clustering, as were roughly five repertoires with anomalous nucleotide sharing. The table comes from immuneACCESS by way of TCRdb, which keeps in-frame sequences with V and J called. Part of the clones is missing from these tables; in studies checked, under half for an unresolved V gene and the rest for unknown reasons. D and trimming were read from the DNA, whereas the V and J calls and clone size are those reported in that table. This sample is represented by 130,000 or so clones; 61% of them were singletons. The ten most abundant clones make up approximately 1.8% of the sample.

The specimen was PBMCs. The clonotype comes from a male donor in good health and CMV-seronegative. This sequence uses TRBV19 and TRBJ1-1; the D region possibly corresponds to TRBD1 (6 bases align). The CDR3: CASSIGRGNTEAFF. Read as DNA, the sequence is TGTGCCAGTAGTATTGGCAGGGGGAACACTGAAGCTTTCTTT.